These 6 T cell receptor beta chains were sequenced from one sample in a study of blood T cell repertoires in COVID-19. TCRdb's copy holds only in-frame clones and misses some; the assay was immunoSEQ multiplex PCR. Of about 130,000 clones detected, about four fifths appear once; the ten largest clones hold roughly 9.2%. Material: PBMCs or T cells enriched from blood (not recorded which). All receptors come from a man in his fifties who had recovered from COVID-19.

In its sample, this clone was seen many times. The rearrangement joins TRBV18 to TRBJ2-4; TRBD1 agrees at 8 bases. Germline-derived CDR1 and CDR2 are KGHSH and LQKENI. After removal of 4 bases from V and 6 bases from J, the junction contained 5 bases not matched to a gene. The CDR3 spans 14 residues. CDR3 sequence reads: CASSQGQGGNIQYF. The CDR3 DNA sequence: TGTGCCAGCTCACAAGGACAGGGAGGAAACATTCAGTACTTC.

The DNA for the CDR3 is TGCGCCAGCAGCCACGCCGGGACTAGCGGGGGGGCCGGGGAGCTGTTTTTT. Amino acids: CASSHAGTSGGAGELFF. The rearrangement uses TRBV4-3 and TRBJ2-2, with 16 positions matching TRBD2. The CDR3 is 17 amino acids. Unmatched junction bases numbered 4, after V lost 3 bases and J lost 6 bases. Germline values: CDR1 LGHNA, CDR2 YSLEER.

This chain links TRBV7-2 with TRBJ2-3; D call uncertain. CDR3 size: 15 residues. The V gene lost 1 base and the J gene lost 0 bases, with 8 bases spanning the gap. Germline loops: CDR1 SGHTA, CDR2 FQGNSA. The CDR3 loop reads CASSLGESSTDTQYF. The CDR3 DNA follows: TGTGCCAGCAGCTTAGGAGAGAGTAGCACAGATACGCAGTATTTT.

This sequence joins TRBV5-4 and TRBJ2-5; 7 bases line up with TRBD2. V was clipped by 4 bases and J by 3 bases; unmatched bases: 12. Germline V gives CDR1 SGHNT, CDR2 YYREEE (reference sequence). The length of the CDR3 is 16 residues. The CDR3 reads CASSPRVERGKETQYF. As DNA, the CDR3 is TGTGCCAGCAGCCCCCGGGTGGAGCGGGGTAAAGAGACCCAGTACTTC.

CDR3 nucleotide sequence: TGTGCCAGCAGTTACTCGGGACAGGCATACAATGAGCAGTTCTTC. This gives the protein CASSYSGQAYNEQFF. The rearrangement links TRBV6-5 to TRBJ2-1, with 8 bases identical to TRBD1. The V and J ends lost 0 bases and 4 bases, in that order; junction bases with no gene match: 2. CDR3 length: 15 amino acids. The germline CDR1 and CDR2 sequences are MNHEY and SVGAGI.

CDR3 sequence reads: CASSSIGTGGTEAFF. DNA of the CDR3: TGTGCCAGCAGCTCGATTGGGACAGGGGGCACTGAAGCTTTCTTT. V usage is TRBV9 and J usage is TRBJ1-1; 11 positions agree with TRBD1. The CDR3 covers 15 residues. J was trimmed by 4 bases and V by 4 bases; bases with no gene match: 6. Germline values: CDR1 SGDLS, CDR2 YYNGEE.